This T cell receptor (beta chain) emerged from a study of T cell repertoires in cytomegalovirus infection. From the reads, TCRdb called clonotypes with MiXCR, one entry per CDR3 protein. The sample has about 920,000 distinct CDR3 sequences; roughly 30% are singletons. This clonotype qualifies as medium-sized (0.01 to 0.1%). Its antigen is currently unknown. The germline V gene encodes CDR1 SGHTA and CDR2 FQGNSA. The CDR3 is 13 residues long. Trimming stripped 0 bases from V and 12 bases from J, with 13 bases between. Whole-study findings and limits: The study found HLA-C-restricted CMV-specific TCR beta clonotypes dominating the ex vivo response.

This chain links TRBV7-2 with TRBJ2-3; tentatively, D is TRBD1 or TRBD2 (5 bases each). This specimen was cultured CD8+ T cells from PBMCs, taken from culture after CMV antigen stimulation. The TCR was taken from a human donor in good health (CMV status not recorded). Some clones in this sample may be carry-over from other donors' samples. CDR3 DNA: TGTGCCAGCAGCTTAGCTGGGACCCCACCCCAGTATTTT. Translated, it gives CASSLAGTPPQYF.